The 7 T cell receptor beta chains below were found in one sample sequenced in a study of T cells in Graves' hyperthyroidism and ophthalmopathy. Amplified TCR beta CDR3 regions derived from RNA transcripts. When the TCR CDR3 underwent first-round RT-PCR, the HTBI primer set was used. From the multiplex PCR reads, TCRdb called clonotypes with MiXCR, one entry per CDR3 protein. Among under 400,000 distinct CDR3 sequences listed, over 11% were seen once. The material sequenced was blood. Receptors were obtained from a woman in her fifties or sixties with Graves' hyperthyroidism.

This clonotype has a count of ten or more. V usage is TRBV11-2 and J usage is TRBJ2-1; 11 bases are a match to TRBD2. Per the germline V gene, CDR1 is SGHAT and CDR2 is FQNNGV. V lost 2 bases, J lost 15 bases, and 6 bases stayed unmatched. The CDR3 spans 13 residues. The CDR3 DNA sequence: TGTGCCAGCAGCTTACTAGCGGGAGGCCATATGTTCTTC. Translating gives CASSLLAGGHMFF.

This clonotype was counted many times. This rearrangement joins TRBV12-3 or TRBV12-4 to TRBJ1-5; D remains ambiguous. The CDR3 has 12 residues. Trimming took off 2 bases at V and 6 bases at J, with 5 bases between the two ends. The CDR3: CASSLWGQPQHF. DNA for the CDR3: TGTGCCAGCAGTTTATGGGGTCAGCCCCAGCATTTT.

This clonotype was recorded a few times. CDR3 region: CASSITSRALGEQFF. In nucleotides, the CDR3 is TGCGCCAGCAGCATCACTAGCAGAGCCCTCGGTGAGCAGTTCTTC. This chain links TRBV5-1 with TRBJ2-1; a possible D gene is TRBD2 (6 bases). CDR1 is SGHRS, CDR2 YFSETQ, per germline. Between the trimmed V and J ends, which lost 4 bases and 9 bases, there was a span of 20 bases. The CDR3 length is 15 residues.

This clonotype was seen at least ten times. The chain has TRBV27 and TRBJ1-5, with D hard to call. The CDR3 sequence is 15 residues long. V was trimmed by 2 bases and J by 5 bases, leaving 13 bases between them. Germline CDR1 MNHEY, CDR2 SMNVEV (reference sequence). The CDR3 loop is CASSLGHQSHQPQHF. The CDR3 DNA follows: TGTGCCAGCAGTTTAGGGCACCAGTCGCATCAGCCCCAGCATTTT.

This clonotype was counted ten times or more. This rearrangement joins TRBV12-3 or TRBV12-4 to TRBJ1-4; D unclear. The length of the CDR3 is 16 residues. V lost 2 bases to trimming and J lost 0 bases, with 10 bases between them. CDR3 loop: CASSLRPIATNEKLFF. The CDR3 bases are TGTGCCAGCAGTTTAAGGCCTATTGCAACTAATGAAAAACTGTTTTTT.

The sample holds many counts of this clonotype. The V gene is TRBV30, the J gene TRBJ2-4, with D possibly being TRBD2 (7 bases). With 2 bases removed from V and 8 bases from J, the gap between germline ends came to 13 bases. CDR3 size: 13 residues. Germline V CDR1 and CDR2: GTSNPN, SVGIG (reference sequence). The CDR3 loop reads CAWSIGEGDIQYF. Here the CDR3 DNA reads TGTGCCTGGAGTATCGGGGAGGGGGACATTCAGTACTTC. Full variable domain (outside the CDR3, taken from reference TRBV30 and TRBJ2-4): SQTIHQWPATLVQPVGSPLSLECTVEGTSNPNLYWYRQAAGRGLQLLFYSVGIGQISSEVPQNLSASRPQDRQFILSSKKLLLSDSGFYLCAWSIGEGDIQYFGAGTRLSVL.

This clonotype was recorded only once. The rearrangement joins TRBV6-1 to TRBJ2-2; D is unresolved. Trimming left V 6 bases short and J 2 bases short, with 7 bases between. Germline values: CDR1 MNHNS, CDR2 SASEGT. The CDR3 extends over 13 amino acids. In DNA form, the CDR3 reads TGTGCCAGCAGCAGGCGTAACACCGGGGAGCTGTTTTTT. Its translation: CASSRRNTGELFF.